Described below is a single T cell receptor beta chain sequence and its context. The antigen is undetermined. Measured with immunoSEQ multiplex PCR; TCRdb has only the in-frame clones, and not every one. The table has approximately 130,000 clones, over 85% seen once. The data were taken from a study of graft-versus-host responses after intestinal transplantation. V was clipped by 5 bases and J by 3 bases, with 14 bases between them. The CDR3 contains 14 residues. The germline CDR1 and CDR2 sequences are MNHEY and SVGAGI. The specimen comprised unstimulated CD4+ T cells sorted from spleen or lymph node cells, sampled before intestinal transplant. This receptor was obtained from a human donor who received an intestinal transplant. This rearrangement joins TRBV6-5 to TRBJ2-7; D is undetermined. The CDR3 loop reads CASSEGGFYYEQYF. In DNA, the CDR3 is TGTGCCAGCAGTGAAGGTGGGTTCTACTACGAGCAGTACTTC.